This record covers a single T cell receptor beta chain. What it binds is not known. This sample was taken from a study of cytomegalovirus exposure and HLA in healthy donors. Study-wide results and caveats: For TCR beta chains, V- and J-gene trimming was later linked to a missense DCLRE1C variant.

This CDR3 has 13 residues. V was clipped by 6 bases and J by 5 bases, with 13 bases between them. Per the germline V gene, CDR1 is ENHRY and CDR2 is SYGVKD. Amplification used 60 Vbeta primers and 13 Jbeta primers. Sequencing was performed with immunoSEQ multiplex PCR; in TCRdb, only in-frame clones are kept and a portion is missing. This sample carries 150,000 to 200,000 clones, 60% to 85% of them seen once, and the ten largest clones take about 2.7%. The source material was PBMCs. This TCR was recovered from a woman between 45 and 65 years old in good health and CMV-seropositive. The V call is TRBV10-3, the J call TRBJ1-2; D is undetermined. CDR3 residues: CAIRDGTMYGYTF. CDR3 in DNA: TGTGCCATCAGAGACGGAACTATGTATGGCTACACCTTC.